This entry concerns a single TCR beta chain. This sample is drawn from a study of blood T cell repertoires in COVID-19. The wider study: Sources were T cells, B-cell-depleted T cells, or PBMCs; the material itself was cDNA or gDNA.

Original methodology: Reference gene primer amplification gave estimated nucleated cell counts. Clones were read by immunoSEQ multiplex PCR, and TCRdb kept only the in-frame ones, dropping some. Clone size and V and J calls were adopted from that table, with D and trimming inferred from the DNA. The sample lists roughly 190,000 clones, 75% to 85% seen once, with about 7.2% in the top ten. Germline values: CDR1 LGHNA, CDR2 YNFKEQ. The length of the CDR3 is 15 residues. Trimming removed 0 bases from V and 7 bases from J; junction bases left unmatched: 3. V gene TRBV4-2 combines with J gene TRBJ1-6; 7 bases are shared with TRBD1. This clonotype was obtained from a man aged 55 to 70 with acute or convalescent COVID-19. The sample consisted of peripheral blood. CDR3 bases: TGTGCCAGCAGCCAAGAACAGGGGAGGAATTCACCCCTCCACTTT. Its translation is CASSQEQGRNSPLHF.